Listed below are T cell receptor beta chains from one sample, sequenced in a study of cytomegalovirus exposure and HLA in healthy donors. Sequencing used immunoSEQ multiplex PCR; TCRdb keeps in-frame clones, though not all of them. Here the sample spans tens of thousands of clones, around three quarters being singletons. Sample: PBMCs. These receptors all stem from a man aged 55 to 70 in good health and CMV-seropositive. Each CDR3 is given with its conserved first and last residue. D genes are given only for firm matches. Only some rows state a clone size, as once, few, many or a class for expanded clones.

J | V | D | size | DNA | CDR3
TRBJ2-6 | TRBV7-9 | TRBD1 | few | TGTGCCAGCAGCGTACTCAGGGGGCGTGGGGCCAACGTCCTGACTTTC | CASSVLRGRGANVLTF
TRBJ2-7 | TRBV2 | TRBD1 | - | TGTGCCAGCAGTTCTCTACAAGGGACAGCCTCCTACGAGCAGTACTTC | CASSSLQGTASYEQYF
TRBJ1-6 | TRBV5-5 | TRBD1 | - | TGTGCCAGCAGCCCGGGACAGGGCGAAGTTAAGAATTCACCCCTCCACTTT | CASSPGQGEVKNSPLHF
TRBJ1-4 | TRBV7-9 | - | - | TGTGCCAGCAGCTTAGAGGGGGGGGCGCTTCAAAAACTGTTTTTT | CASSLEGGALQKLFF
TRBJ2-5 | TRBV7-6 | - | - | TGTGCCAGCAGCTTTAAACAGGGAACCTCGGAGCAGTACTTC | CASSFKQGTSEQYF
TRBJ2-5 | TRBV5-8 | TRBD2 | - | TGTGCCAGCAGCTTGAAGGGGGGACTAGCGGCCTACTTC | CASSLKGGLAAYF
TRBJ1-4 | TRBV11-2 | - | - | TGTGCCAGCAGCTTTTTGCAGGGGAGTGAAAAACTGTTTTTT | CASSFLQGSEKLFF
TRBJ1-6 | TRBV2 | TRBD1 | - | TGTGCCAGCAGTGAAGAGGGACAGGGGCATTCACCCCTCCACTTT | CASSEEGQGHSPLHF
TRBJ2-1 | TRBV5-8 | - | - | TGTGCCAGCAGCTTGGAGAGGATTACTCCCTACAATGAGCAGTTCTTC | CASSLERITPYNEQFF
TRBJ2-3 | TRBV4-2 | TRBD1 | few | TGTGCCAGCAGCAATAGGGACAGGGGTTGGGCAGATACGCAGTATTTT | CASSNRDRGWADTQYF
TRBJ2-7 | TRBV9 | TRBD2 | - | TGTGCCAGCAGCGTGGAACTAGCGGGATACGAGCAGTACTTC | CASSVELAGYEQYF
TRBJ2-2 | TRBV5-4 | TRBD1 | - | TGTGCCAGCAGCTCAAGGGGGCTCGGGGAGCTGTTTTTT | CASSSRGLGELFF
TRBJ1-2 | TRBV5-1 | - | - | TGCGCCAGCAGCTTGGGGGCGAGGTGGGGGCGCGGCTACACCTTC | CASSLGARWGRGYTF
TRBJ2-7 | TRBV6-5 | TRBD1 | - | TGTGCCGGCCGGGACAGCTTCTACGAGCAGTACTTC | CAGRDSFYEQYF
TRBJ2-7 | TRBV2 | - | - | TGTGCCAGCAGTTTTGACAGGAGCTACGAGCAGTACTTC | CASSFDRSYEQYF
TRBJ2-3 | TRBV7-9 | TRBD1 | - | TGTGCCATCAATAAAGGGACAGGGAAGTCGGATACGCAGTATTTT | CAINKGTGKSDTQYF
TRBJ1-1 | TRBV5-8 | TRBD1 | - | TGTGCCAGCAGCCGACAGGGCCACAATCGGAACACTGAAGCTTTCTTT | CASSRQGHNRNTEAFF
TRBJ2-7 | TRBV27 | TRBD1 | - | TGTGCCAGCAGTTTAAGGACAGGGGTTTACGAGCAGTACTTC | CASSLRTGVYEQYF
TRBJ1-2 | TRBV5-1 | TRBD1 | - | TGCGCCAGCAGCTCTACACCCCCCGGGACAGGGGCTAACTATGGCTACACCTTC | CASSSTPPGTGANYGYTF
TRBJ2-1 | TRBV13 | TRBD1 | once | TGTGCCAGCAGTTACCTCTCGGGACAGTACAATGAGCAGTTCTTC | CASSYLSGQYNEQFF
TRBJ2-5 | TRBV6-5 | - | - | TGTGCCAGCAGTTACACGGCCGGAGGAGAGACCCAGTACTTC | CASSYTAGGETQYF
TRBJ2-5 | TRBV11-3 | TRBD2 | - | TGTGCCAGCAGCTCTAGCGGGGCGCTAGAGACCCAGTACTTC | CASSSSGALETQYF
TRBJ2-3 | TRBV4-2 | - | - | TGTGCCAGCAGCCAAGGCGTGGGGACAACGGGAACAGATACGCAGTATTTT | CASSQGVGTTGTDTQYF
TRBJ2-7 | TRBV7-9 | - | - | TGTGCCTCGGGATGGGACACTTCGCCGGGGGAGCAGTACTTC | CASGWDTSPGEQYF
TRBJ1-4 | TRBV11-2 | - | - | TGTGCCAGCAGCTTAGCGGACATCTACTCGTATGAAAAACTGTTTTTT | CASSLADIYSYEKLFF
TRBJ2-5 | TRBV4-1 | TRBD2 | many | TGCGCCAGCAGCCAACAACCATTAGCGGGGGGGCCCCAGGGAGAGACCCAGTACTTC | CASSQQPLAGGPQGETQYF
TRBJ2-1 | TRBV2 | TRBD1 | few | TGTGCCAGCAGCACCCTCGACAGGGGCTACAATGAGCAGTTCTTC | CASSTLDRGYNEQFF
TRBJ1-4 | TRBV18 | TRBD1 | - | TGTGCCAGCTCACGGACAGGGTGGGCTGAAAAACTGTTTTTT | CASSRTGWAEKLFF
TRBJ1-2 | TRBV18 | - | - | TGTGCCAGCTCACCACCCAACAGTCCCTCTAACTATGGCTACACCTTC | CASSPPNSPSNYGYTF
TRBJ1-4 | TRBV6-5 | TRBD1 | - | TGTGCCAGCAGGCTACAGGGGGCCTCCGAACTGTTTTTT | CASRLQGASELFF
TRBJ1-2 | TRBV4-1 | - | - | TGCGCCAGCAGCCAACAGGGATATGGCTACACCTTC | CASSQQGYGYTF
TRBJ2-2 | TRBV11-2 | TRBD2 | few | TGTGCCAGCAGCCTACCGACTAGCGGGAGGGCCGACACCGGGGAGCTGTTTTTT | CASSLPTSGRADTGELFF
TRBJ2-5 | TRBV5-1 | - | - | TGCGCCAGCAGCTTCGGAGATTCTTTCCAAGAGACCCAGTACTTC | CASSFGDSFQETQYF
TRBJ2-1 | TRBV5-6 | TRBD1 | - | TGTGCCAGCAGCTTGGGTCGGGACAGATACAATGAGCAGTTCTTC | CASSLGRDRYNEQFF
TRBJ2-3 | TRBV5-6 | - | - | TGTGCCAGCAGCCCATGGGCTTCCGATACGCAGTATTTT | CASSPWASDTQYF
TRBJ2-1 | TRBV9 | TRBD2 | few | TGTGCCAGCAGCCTCTACACTAGCGGGAGTAGCGGTGAGCAGTTCTTC | CASSLYTSGSSGEQFF
TRBJ1-1 | TRBV5-4 | - | - | TGTGCCAGCAGCTTGGCCTTCACAGGGTGGGACACTGAAGCTTTCTTT | CASSLAFTGWDTEAFF
TRBJ2-3 | TRBV13 | - | - | TGTGCCAGCAGCCTCCGGGACATAAGGACAGATACGCAGTATTTT | CASSLRDIRTDTQYF
TRBJ2-2 | TRBV5-1 | - | - | TGCGCCAGCAGCGGCGCGCGGGGAGCCACCGGGGAGCTGTTTTTT | CASSGARGATGELFF
TRBJ2-5 | TRBV11-2 | - | - | TGTGCCAGCAGCCGTGCGGACCAAGAGACCCAGTACTTC | CASSRADQETQYF
TRBJ1-5 | TRBV27 | TRBD1 | - | TGTGCCAGCAGTTTGGGACAGGGAGTCAATCAGCCCCAGCATTTT | CASSLGQGVNQPQHF
TRBJ1-1 | TRBV5-8 | - | - | TGTGCCAGCAGCTTGGGGAGGGTTATGAACACTGAAGCTTTCTTT | CASSLGRVMNTEAFF
TRBJ2-2 | TRBV7-2 | TRBD2 | - | TGTGCCAGCAGCTTTGGACTAGCGGGGGGGTCCACCGGGGAGCTGTTTTTT | CASSFGLAGGSTGELFF
TRBJ1-1 | TRBV14 | - | few | TGTGCCAGCAGCCAAACGAGATCCACTGAAGCTTTCTTT | CASSQTRSTEAFF
TRBJ1-4 | TRBV7-9 | TRBD1 | - | TGTGCCAGCAGCTTAGACGGGACAGGGGCGGGGGAAAAACTGTTTTTT | CASSLDGTGAGEKLFF
TRBJ1-2 | TRBV5-1 | - | - | TGCGCCAGCAGCGCAGACAGAGCCTACTATGGCTACACCTTC | CASSADRAYYGYTF